Each of the 19 T cell receptor beta chains below was sequenced from the same sample in a study of beta chain features in type 1 diabetes. No antigen is known for these receptors. General observations from the study: Shorter TCRB CDR3s, moderately but significantly so, marked every one of the four CD4+ subsets in Type 1 diabetes patients.

The investigators reverse transcribed all of the isolated RNA, so they sequenced expressed TCRB transcripts. The assay was immunoSEQ multiplex PCR, and TCRdb's table has in-frame clones only and misses some. The profile shows about 700,000 clones, about an eighth of them singletons. Sequenced input: naive CD4+ T cells from blood. These receptor sequences come from a man aged 18 to 29 with type 1 diabetes.

This clone was detected only a few times. The chain employs TRBV10-3 and TRBJ2-7; 8 bases are a match to TRBD1. Looked up from germline, CDR1 is ENHRY and CDR2 is SYGVKD. Trimming at V came to 6 bases and at J to 3 bases, leaving 7 bases not matched to a gene. This CDR3 comprises 14 residues. CDR3 residues: CAIRTGQGYYEQYF. The CDR3 DNA reads TGTGCCATCAGGACCGGACAGGGCTACTACGAGCAGTACTTC.

This chain uses TRBV9 with TRBJ1-1; 10 positions agree with TRBD1. The CDR3 has 17 residues. The ends lost 0 bases at V and 1 base at J; junction bases unmatched: 6. Looked up from germline, CDR1 is SGDLS and CDR2 is YYNGEE. The CDR3 protein is CASSVALTGGGNTEAFF. DNA of the CDR3: TGTGCCAGCAGCGTAGCTTTGACAGGGGGCGGGAACACTGAAGCTTTCTTT.

The chain is built from TRBV7-2 and TRBJ2-1; 12 bases map to TRBD2. After removal of 5 bases from V and 8 bases from J, the junction contained 7 bases not matched to a gene. The CDR3 has 15 residues. Germline CDR1 SGHTA, CDR2 FQGNSA. The CDR3 sequence: CASSRLAGDSDEQFF. The CDR3 bases are TGTGCCAGCAGCCGACTAGCGGGGGACTCAGATGAGCAGTTCTTC.

Concerning this clone itself: Other DNA sequences of this sample code for an identical CDR3. The chain joins TRBV5-1 to TRBJ2-7; 7 nucleotides agree with TRBD1. J was trimmed by 1 base and V by 2 bases; bases with no gene match: 3. There are 14 residues in the CDR3. Germline V lookup: CDR1 SGHRS, CDR2 YFSETQ. CDR3: CASSFGDSSYEQYF. CDR3 DNA: TGCGCCAGCAGCTTTGGGGACAGTTCCTACGAGCAGTACTTC.

This clone turned up a few times. This rearrangement joins TRBV6-5 to TRBJ1-2, with a tentative D call TRBD1 (6 bases). V shed 7 bases and J shed 4 bases, with 19 bases lying between them. In germline, CDR1 is MNHEY, CDR2 SVGAGI. CDR3 length equals 15 residues. In nucleotides, the CDR3 is TGTGCCAGCACTCCCCGGGCAGGGGCGGGCTATGGCTACACCTTC. Translated, it gives CASTPRAGAGYGYTF.

This clone was seen only a few times. CDR3 nucleotides: TGTGCCACCCACCCACAGGGTTCGGCCGGGGAGCTGTTTTTT. It codes for CATHPQGSAGELFF. The chain carries TRBV6-1 and TRBJ2-2, with D possibly matching TRBD1 (6 bases). This CDR3 is 14 amino acids long. The germline V gene encodes CDR1 MNHNS and CDR2 SASEGT. V was cut by 10 bases and J by 6 bases, with 18 bases left in between.

This clone has more than one count but fewer than ten. V gene TRBV2 combines with J gene TRBJ1-2; D gene uncertain. In germline, CDR1 is SNHLY, CDR2 FYNNEI. Trimming took 7 bases from V and 0 from J, leaving 9 bases between them. The CDR3 loop spans 13 amino acids. This CDR3 is CASTEGANYGYTF. The CDR3 bases are TGTGCCAGCACAGAGGGAGCTAACTATGGCTACACCTTC.

The chain links TRBV29-1 to TRBJ2-7; D is possibly TRBD2 (6 bases). The germline V gene encodes CDR1 SQVTM and CDR2 ANQGSEA. V was shortened by 6 bases and J by 4 bases, with 16 bases between the two germline ends. This CDR3 region has 13 residues. The CDR3 sequence is CSVAGTGVYEQYF. The CDR3 region has the DNA TGCAGCGTGGCCGGGACGGGAGTTTACGAGCAGTACTTC.

V usage is TRBV29-1 and J usage is TRBJ1-5, with 7 positions matching TRBD1. The CDR3 is made up of 13 amino acids. Per germline, CDR1 SQVTM and CDR2 ANQGSEA. V dropped 6 bases and J dropped 3; count of bases not matched to a gene: 5. In DNA form, the CDR3 reads TGCAGCGTAGGGGGCGGATACAATCAGCCCCAGCATTTT. This translates into CSVGGGYNQPQHF.

There are a few counts of this clone. The chain uses TRBV2 and TRBJ2-7; maybe TRBD1 (6 bases). The ends were cut back, 5 bases at V and 0 bases at J, with 14 bases in the middle. Germline V gives CDR1 SNHLY, CDR2 FYNNEI. The CDR3 loop spans 15 amino acids. The CDR3 DNA is TGTGCCAGCAGTTCTCAGGGGTTCAGCTCCTACGAGCAGTACTTC. Its protein product is CASSSQGFSSYEQYF.

This clone was detected a few times. The V gene is TRBV7-9, the J gene TRBJ1-4; 7 bases are shared with TRBD1. The CDR3 runs to 14 residues. Trimming cost V 5 bases and J 6 bases; bases outside gene matches: 6. Looked up from germline, CDR1 is SEHNR and CDR2 is FQNEAQ (reference sequence). The CDR3 DNA reads TGTGCCAGCAGCGAAGGGACAGCCCATGAAAAACTGTTTTTT. This codes for CASSEGTAHEKLFF. Combining the CDR3 with reference TRBV7-9 and TRBJ1-4 gives the whole variable domain DTGVSQNPRHKITKRGQNVTFRCDPISEHNRLYWYRQTLGQGPEFLTYFQNEAQLEKSRLLSDRFSAERPKGSFSTLEIQRTEQGDSAMYLCASSEGTAHEKLFFGSGTQLSVL.

The chain recombines TRBV15 with TRBJ2-5; tentatively, D is TRBD2 (6 bases). Trimming cost V 0 bases and J 2 bases, with 10 bases left between them. The CDR3 covers 15 residues. The germline V gene has CDR1 LNHNV and CDR2 YYDKDF (reference sequence). In nucleotides, the CDR3 is TGTGCCACCAGCAGAGATCTTAGCGGACAAGAGACCCAGTACTTC. This codes for CATSRDLSGQETQYF.

The V gene is TRBV2, the J gene TRBJ1-2; 9 nucleotides match TRBD1. Germline lookup yields CDR1 SNHLY and CDR2 FYNNEI. This CDR3 comprises 15 residues. V dropped 4 bases and J dropped 2; count of bases not matched to a gene: 5. The DNA for the CDR3 is TGTGCCAGCAGTGGACCGGGACAGGGAAACTATGGCTACACCTTC. Its translation: CASSGPGQGNYGYTF.

V is TRBV19 and J is TRBJ1-2; perhaps TRBD1 as D (5 bases). This CDR3 contains 13 residues. V was cut by 4 bases and J by 4 bases, with 10 bases left in between. The germline V gene encodes CDR1 LNHDA and CDR2 SQIVND (reference sequence). CDR3 sequence reads: CASSRGNSYGYTF. As DNA, the CDR3 is TGTGCCAGTAGTAGGGGCAATTCCTATGGCTACACCTTC.

This clone has a handful of counts. The chain is built from TRBV30 and TRBJ1-3; D unresolved. From germline, CDR1 is GTSNPN and CDR2 SVGIG (reference sequence). The CDR3 extends over 13 amino acids. The V and J ends lost 2 bases and 3 bases respectively, with 8 bases between them. CDR3 DNA sequence: TGTGCCTGGAGTACGGGTTTTGGAAACACCATATATTTT. It encodes CAWSTGFGNTIYF. Looking up the rest from reference TRBV30 and TRBJ1-3 gives the full variable domain: SQTIHQWPATLVQPVGSPLSLECTVEGTSNPNLYWYRQAAGRGLQLLFYSVGIGQISSEVPQNLSASRPQDRQFILSSKKLLLSDSGFYLCAWSTGFGNTIYFGEGSWLTVV.

The rearrangement links TRBV2 to TRBJ1-6, with 7 positions matching TRBD1. CDR3 length: 14 amino acids. V lost 4 bases to trimming and J lost 9 bases; unmatched junction nucleotides: 6. The germline gives CDR1 SNHLY, CDR2 FYNNEI. The CDR3 loop is CASSAGTETSPLHF. The CDR3 DNA reads as TGTGCCAGCAGTGCCGGGACAGAGACTTCACCCCTCCACTTT. The full variable domain, in which reference TRBV2 and TRBJ1-6 provide the parts outside the CDR3, is EPEVTQTPSHQVTQMGQEVILRCVPISNHLYFYWYRQILGQKVEFLVSFYNNEISEKSEIFDDQFSVERPDGSNFTLKIRSTKLEDSAMYFCASSAGTETSPLHFGNGTRLTVT.

This rearrangement joins TRBV10-1 to TRBJ2-5, with unresolved D. V lost 6 bases and J 2 bases, leaving 7 bases between the germline ends. Germline values: CDR1 WNHNN, CDR2 SYGVQD (reference sequence). The CDR3 loop spans 12 amino acids. The CDR3: CASSPGQETQYF. DNA for the CDR3: TGCGCCAGCAGCCCTGGACAAGAGACCCAGTACTTC.

This chain uses TRBV9 with TRBJ1-2; D gene unclear. Trimming removed 3 bases from V and 0 bases from J, with 12 bases in between. Germline-derived CDR1 and CDR2 are SGDLS and YYNGEE. This CDR3 has 15 amino acids. CDR3 region: CASSADRGANYGYTF. CDR3 bases: TGTGCCAGCAGCGCCGATCGTGGGGCTAACTATGGCTACACCTTC.

This clone has only a few counts. The genes are TRBV30 and TRBJ1-3, with D uncertain. The CDR3 extends over 15 amino acids. Trimming removed 2 bases from V and 4 bases from J, with 15 bases in between. Germline assignment: CDR1 GTSNPN and CDR2 SVGIG (reference sequence). The CDR3 here is CAWSWPGVGGNTIYF. The CDR3, as DNA: TGTGCCTGGAGTTGGCCCGGGGTAGGAGGAAACACCATATATTTT.